This entry lists 10 T cell receptor beta chains sequenced from one sample in a study of blood T cell repertoires in COVID-19. The data were produced by immunoSEQ multiplex PCR, yet TCRdb's version contains in-frame clones alone and is incomplete. The sample shows more than 300,000 clones, 80% to 90% of them seen only once. Sequencing input: peripheral blood. The receptors here all came from a woman in her twenties or thirties with COVID-19, enrolled during active disease.

This clone was detected once. The chain is built from TRBV4-1 and TRBJ2-5; TRBD2 is a possible D gene (6 bases). Trimming stripped 1 base from V and 5 bases from J, with 17 bases between. CDR3 length: 16 residues. Per the germline V gene, CDR1 is MGHRA and CDR2 is YSYEKL. The CDR3 bases are TGCGCCAGCAGCCAAGGGATCCGGGAGTGGACGGAGACCCAGTACTTC. Translation gives CASSQGIREWTETQYF.

The rearrangement uses TRBV28 and TRBJ2-3; D is perhaps TRBD1 (6 bases). V lost 8 bases and J 6 bases, leaving 15 bases between the germline ends. The V gene's germline CDR1 is MDHEN and CDR2 SYDVKM. The CDR3 loop spans 13 amino acids. CDR3 loop: CASLTGNWDTQYF. In nucleotides, the CDR3 is TGTGCCAGCCTTACAGGGAATTGGGATACGCAGTATTTT.

The CDR3 region has the DNA TGTGCCAGCAGCAGGGGGCTGAATGAGCAGTTCTTC. As protein: CASSRGLNEQFF. J is TRBJ2-1 and V is TRBV2; 8 nucleotides agree with TRBD1. Germline loops: CDR1 SNHLY, CDR2 FYNNEI. The CDR3 has 12 residues. The V and J ends lost 6 bases and 7 bases, in that order; junction bases with no gene match: 2.

This clone was picked up one time. The chain uses TRBV7-2 and TRBJ1-1, with D perhaps matching TRBD1 (5 bases). The V end lost 2 bases, the J end lost 2 bases, and 12 bases lay between the germline ends. Germline V gene data show CDR1 as SGHTA and CDR2 as FQGNSA. This CDR3 has 15 amino acids. CDR3 region: CASSLWVGGNTEAFF. CDR3 coding DNA: TGTGCCAGCAGCTTATGGGTGGGGGGAAACACTGAAGCTTTCTTT.

Written as DNA, the CDR3 is TGTGCCAGCAGTTTGTCGTTAACAGGGCAATCCTATGGCTACACCTTC. It codes for CASSLSLTGQSYGYTF. The chain uses TRBV28 and TRBJ1-2; the D gene is possibly TRBD1 (6 bases). The CDR3 has 16 amino acids. Germline V lookup: CDR1 MDHEN, CDR2 SYDVKM. Trimming took off 3 bases at V and 4 bases at J, with 18 bases between the two ends.

The chain employs TRBV7-8 and TRBJ2-7; D might be TRBD1 (6 bases). V lost 5 bases to trimming and J lost 4 bases, with 18 bases between them. CDR3 length equals 15 residues. Germline loops: CDR1 SGHVS, CDR2 FQNEAQ. The CDR3 region has the DNA TGTGCCAGCAGCCTTCACGGGGCAGGGGTTTACGAGCAGTACTTC. This encodes CASSLHGAGVYEQYF.

A single count supports this clone. The chain couples TRBV6-5 to TRBJ2-7; TRBD2 aligns across 14 bases. Germline CDR1 is MNHEY and CDR2 is SVGAGI. Unmatched junction bases numbered 2, after V lost 0 bases and J lost 4 bases. This CDR3 spans 16 amino acids. CDR3 loop: CASSYSGTSGGYEQYF. The CDR3 DNA is TGTGCCAGCAGTTACTCGGGGACTAGCGGGGGTTACGAGCAGTACTTC.

V usage is TRBV19 and J usage is TRBJ1-2; a weak D match, TRBD1 (6 bases). V lost 4 bases and J lost 2, with 11 bases in between. This CDR3 has 14 residues. Germline assignment: CDR1 LNHDA and CDR2 SQIVND (reference sequence). Here the CDR3 reads CASSNSDRNYGYTF. Written as DNA, the CDR3 is TGTGCCAGTAGTAATTCTGACAGGAACTATGGCTACACCTTC.

This clone appeared a single time. The chain carries TRBV5-1 and TRBJ2-1, with D maybe TRBD1 (6 bases). Trimming took off 3 bases at V and 0 bases at J, with 13 bases between the two ends. CDR1 and CDR2 from the germline V gene are SGHRS and YFSETQ. This CDR3 contains 16 residues. CDR3 in amino acids: CASSWVQDSSYNEQFF. CDR3 in DNA: TGCGCCAGCAGCTGGGTACAGGACAGCTCCTACAATGAGCAGTTCTTC.

In its sample, this clone was seen a few times. The chain combines TRBV25-1 with TRBJ1-1, with D tentatively TRBD1 (6 bases). The CDR3 has 14 amino acids. Trimming took 7 bases from V and 8 from J, leaving 20 bases between them. Germline V gives CDR1 MGHDK, CDR2 SYGVNS. In DNA form, the CDR3 reads TGTGCCAGCACCCCGGCAGGGGAGATTGCGGAAGCTTTCTTT. Its translation is CASTPAGEIAEAFF.